This TCR beta chain was observed in a study of blood T cell repertoires in COVID-19. Study summary: Acute and convalescent COVID-19 specimens originated in the United States, Italy and Spain. The analysed material was cDNA or gDNA that came from T cells, B-cell-depleted T cells, or PBMCs.

As handled by the study authors: Estimated nucleated cell counts came from reference gene primer amplification. Clones were read by immunoSEQ multiplex PCR, and TCRdb kept only the in-frame ones, dropping some. Clone size and the V and J calls come from that table; the DNA yielded D and trimming. The table records roughly 140,000 clones, approximately 91% of them present only once. After removal of 6 bases from V and 4 bases from J, the junction contained 7 bases not matched to a gene. Germline V gene lookup returns CDR1 SGHNT and CDR2 YENEEA. This CDR3 has 14 amino acids. This receptor was identified in a man in his sixties or seventies with acute or convalescent COVID-19. The V call is TRBV11-3, the J call TRBJ2-3; 7 nucleotides line up with TRBD1. Sequencing was done on a sample of peripheral blood. CDR3 coding DNA: TGTGCCAGCAGTTTGACAGGGCTGGCAGATACGCAGTATTTT. Encoded protein: CASSLTGLADTQYF.